A single sample is the source of the 5 T cell receptor beta chains below, sequenced in a study of response to subunit inactivated influenza vaccine. TCRdb used MiXCR to reprocess the RT-PCR reads, holding one entry per CDR3 protein. This sample yields about 190,000 distinct CDR3 sequences, of which approximately 15% are seen a single time; roughly 24% belongs to the top ten. Sequenced here: CD8+ T cells sorted from PBMCs, sampled around 5 days after vaccination. The receptor source for this set is a man aged 45-65 years who received an inactivated influenza vaccine.

The chain employs TRBV4-3 and TRBJ1-1, with D possibly TRBD1 on 5 matching bases. Germline CDR1 is LGHNA and CDR2 is YSLEER. V was pared by 0 bases and J by 3 bases, with 11 bases between. This CDR3 region has 15 residues. CDR3 nucleotide sequence: TGCGCCAGCAGCCAAGATCCGCCAGGGTACACTGAAGCTTTCTTT. Amino acids: CASSQDPPGYTEAFF.

This clonotype was observed a few times. The chain joins TRBV12-3 or TRBV12-4 to TRBJ2-7; 9 nucleotides line up with TRBD1. J was trimmed by 3 bases and V by 8 bases; bases with no gene match: 5. This CDR3 has 13 residues. The CDR3 protein is CASCWTGDYEQYF. The CDR3 coding sequence is TGTGCCAGCTGCTGGACAGGGGACTACGAGCAGTACTTC.

The chain employs TRBV20-1 and TRBJ2-7, with 10 positions matching TRBD1. The CDR3 spans 15 residues. The V segment lost 4 bases and the J segment 7 bases; nucleotides outside the gene matches: 13. CDR1 is DFQATT, CDR2 SNEGSKA, per germline (reference sequence). The CDR3 here is CSATPPDRGRGEQYF. DNA for the CDR3: TGCAGTGCTACGCCCCCCGACAGGGGGCGCGGGGAGCAGTACTTC.

This clonotype appeared many times. This sequence joins TRBV4-1 and TRBJ2-7; D may be TRBD1 (5 bases). This CDR3 contains 14 residues. The V gene's germline CDR1 is MGHRA and CDR2 YSYEKL. Trimming took off 4 bases at V and 0 bases at J, with 10 bases between the two ends. CDR3: CASSPRASSYEQYF. CDR3 DNA sequence: TGCGCCAGCAGCCCCAGGGCTTCCTCCTACGAGCAGTACTTC.

This clonotype was counted many times. The chain recombines TRBV5-1 with TRBJ2-2; D remains unclear. Trimming took off 2 bases at V and 8 bases at J, with 10 bases between the two ends. The CDR3 covers 13 residues. The germline V gene has CDR1 SGHRS and CDR2 YFSETQ. As DNA, the CDR3 is TGCGCCAGCAGCTTCTGGGGTTCTGGGGAGCTGTTTTTT. Translation: CASSFWGSGELFF.